This T cell receptor (beta chain) was identified during a study of CXCR3-negative and CXCR3-positive naive CD8 T cells. This CDR3 region has 13 residues. Germline values: CDR1 SGHDN, CDR2 FVKESK. To note about this clonotype: Its antigen is unknown.

Preparation of TRB cDNA libraries relied on 5' RACE carrying UMI labels. No DNA is given; TCRdb re-called the 5' RACE reads and lists each CDR3 protein once. The sample data list tens of thousands of distinct CDR3 sequences. Findings and caveats of the study: Diversity in memory CD8+ cells fell much lower than the comparably high levels seen in both naive subsets.

The chain links TRBV14 to TRBJ2-1; the D call of TRBD2 rests on TCRdb alone, since no DNA is present to check it. Material for sequencing was memory CD8+ T cells from blood. The clonotype originates from a human donor in good health. Some clones in this sample may be carry-over from other donors' samples. CDR3 residues: CASSQLEWNEQFF. The full variable domain, its missing parts supplied by reference TRBV14 and TRBJ2-1, is EAGVTQFPSHSVIEKGQTVTLRCDPISGHDNLYWYRRVMGKEIKFLLHFVKESKQDESGMPNNRFLAERTGGTYSTLKVQPAELEDSGVYFCASSQLEWNEQFFGPGTRLTVL.